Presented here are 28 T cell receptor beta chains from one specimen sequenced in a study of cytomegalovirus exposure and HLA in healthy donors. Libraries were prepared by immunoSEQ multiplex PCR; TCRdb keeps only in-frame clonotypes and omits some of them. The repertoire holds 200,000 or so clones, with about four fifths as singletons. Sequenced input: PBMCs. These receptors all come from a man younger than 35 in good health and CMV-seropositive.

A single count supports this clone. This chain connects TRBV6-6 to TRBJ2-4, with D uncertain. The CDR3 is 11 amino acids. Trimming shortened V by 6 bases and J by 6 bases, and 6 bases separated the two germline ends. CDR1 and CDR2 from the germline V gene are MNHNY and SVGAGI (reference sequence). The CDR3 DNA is TGTGCCAGCAGCCCCGGAAACATTCAGTACTTC. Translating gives CASSPGNIQYF.

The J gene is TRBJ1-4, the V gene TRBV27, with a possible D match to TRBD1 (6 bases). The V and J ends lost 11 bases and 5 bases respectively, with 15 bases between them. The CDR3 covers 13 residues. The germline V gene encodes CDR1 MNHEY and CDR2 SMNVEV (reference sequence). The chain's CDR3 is CAAGGARNEKLFF. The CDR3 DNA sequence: TGTGCCGCGGGGGGGGCGCGGAATGAAAAACTGTTTTTT. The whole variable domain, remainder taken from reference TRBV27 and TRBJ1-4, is EAQVTQNPRYLITVTGKKLTVTCSQNMNHEYMSWYRQDPGLGLRQIYYSMNVEVTDKGDVPEGYKVSRKEKRNFPLILESPSPNQTSLYFCAAGGARNEKLFFGSGTQLSVL.

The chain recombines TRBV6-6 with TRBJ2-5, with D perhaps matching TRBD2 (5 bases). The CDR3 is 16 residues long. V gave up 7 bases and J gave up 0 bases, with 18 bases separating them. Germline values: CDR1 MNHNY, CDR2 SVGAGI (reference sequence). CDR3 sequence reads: CASTPLWERYQETQYF. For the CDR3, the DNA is TGTGCCAGCACTCCCCTGTGGGAGAGGTACCAAGAGACCCAGTACTTC.

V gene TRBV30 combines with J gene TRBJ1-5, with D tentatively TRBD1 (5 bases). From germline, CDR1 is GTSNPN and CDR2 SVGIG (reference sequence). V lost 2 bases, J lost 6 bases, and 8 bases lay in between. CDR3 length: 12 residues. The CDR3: CAWSKDSQPQHF. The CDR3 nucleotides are TGTGCCTGGAGTAAAGACAGTCAGCCCCAGCATTTT.

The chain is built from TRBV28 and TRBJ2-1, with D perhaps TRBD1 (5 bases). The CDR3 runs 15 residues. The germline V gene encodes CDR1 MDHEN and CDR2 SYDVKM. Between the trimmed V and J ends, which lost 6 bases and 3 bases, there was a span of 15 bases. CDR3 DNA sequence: TGTGCCAGCAGACCGCTAGGGGCTGGCTACAATGAGCAGTTCTTC. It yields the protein CASRPLGAGYNEQFF.

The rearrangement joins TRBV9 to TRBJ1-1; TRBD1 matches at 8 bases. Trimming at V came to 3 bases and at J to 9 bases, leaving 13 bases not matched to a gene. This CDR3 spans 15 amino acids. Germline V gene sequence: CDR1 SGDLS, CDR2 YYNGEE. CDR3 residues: CASSGSGTGVVQAFF. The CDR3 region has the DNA TGTGCCAGCAGCGGATCCGGGACAGGCGTCGTTCAAGCTTTCTTT.

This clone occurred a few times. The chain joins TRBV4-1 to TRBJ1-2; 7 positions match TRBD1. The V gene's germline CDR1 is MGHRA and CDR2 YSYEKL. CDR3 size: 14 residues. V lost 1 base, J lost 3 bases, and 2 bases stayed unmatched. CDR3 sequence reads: CASSQVTGDYGYTF. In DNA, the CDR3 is TGCGCCAGCAGCCAAGTTACAGGGGACTATGGCTACACCTTC.

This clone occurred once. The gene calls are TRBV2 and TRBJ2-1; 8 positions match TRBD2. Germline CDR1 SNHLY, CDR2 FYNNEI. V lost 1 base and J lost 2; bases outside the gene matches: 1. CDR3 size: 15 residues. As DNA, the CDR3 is TGTGCCAGCAGTGAAGGTAGCGGGGCCTACAATGAGCAGTTCTTC. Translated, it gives CASSEGSGAYNEQFF.

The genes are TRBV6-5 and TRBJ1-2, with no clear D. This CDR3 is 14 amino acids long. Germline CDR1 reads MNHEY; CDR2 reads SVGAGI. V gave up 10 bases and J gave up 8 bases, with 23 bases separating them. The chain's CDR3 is CATDGRERGKGYTF. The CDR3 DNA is TGTGCCACCGACGGGAGGGAAAGAGGCAAGGGCTACACCTTC.

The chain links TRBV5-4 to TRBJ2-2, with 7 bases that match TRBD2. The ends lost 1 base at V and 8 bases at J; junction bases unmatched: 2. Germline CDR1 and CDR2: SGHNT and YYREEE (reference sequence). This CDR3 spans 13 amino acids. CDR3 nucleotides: TGTGCCAGCAGCTTGAGGGGAGGGGGGGAGCTGTTTTTT. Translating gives CASSLRGGGELFF. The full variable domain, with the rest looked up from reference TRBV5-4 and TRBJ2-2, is ETGVTQSPTHLIKTRGQQVTLRCSSQSGHNTVSWYQQALGQGPQFIFQYYREEENGRGNFPPRFSGLQFPNYSSELNVNALELDDSALYLCASSLRGGGELFFGEGSRLTVL.

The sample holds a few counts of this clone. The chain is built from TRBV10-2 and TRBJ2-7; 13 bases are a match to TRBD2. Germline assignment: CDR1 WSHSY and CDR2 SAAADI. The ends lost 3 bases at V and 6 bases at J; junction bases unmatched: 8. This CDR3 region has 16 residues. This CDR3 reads CASSDYPTSGRLEQYF. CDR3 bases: TGCGCCAGCAGTGATTATCCGACTAGCGGGAGGCTCGAGCAGTACTTC.

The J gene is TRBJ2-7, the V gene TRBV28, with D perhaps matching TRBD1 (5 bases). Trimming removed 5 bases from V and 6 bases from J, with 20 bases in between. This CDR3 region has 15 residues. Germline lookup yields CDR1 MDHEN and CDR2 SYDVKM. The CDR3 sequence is CASSTDTGGSSEQYF. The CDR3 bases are TGTGCCAGCAGTACTGATACAGGCGGCTCATCCGAGCAGTACTTC.

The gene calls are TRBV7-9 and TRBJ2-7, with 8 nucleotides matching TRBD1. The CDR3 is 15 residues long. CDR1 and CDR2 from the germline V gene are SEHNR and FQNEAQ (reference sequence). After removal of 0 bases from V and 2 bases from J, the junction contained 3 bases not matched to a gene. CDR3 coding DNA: TGTGCCAGCAGCTTAGCCGGGACAGGAGCCTACGAGCAGTACTTC. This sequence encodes CASSLAGTGAYEQYF.

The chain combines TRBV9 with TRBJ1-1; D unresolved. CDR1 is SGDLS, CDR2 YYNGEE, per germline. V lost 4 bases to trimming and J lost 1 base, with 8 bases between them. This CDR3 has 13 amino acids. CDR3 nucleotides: TGTGCCAGCAGCAATAGCTGGAACACTGAAGCTTTCTTT. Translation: CASSNSWNTEAFF.

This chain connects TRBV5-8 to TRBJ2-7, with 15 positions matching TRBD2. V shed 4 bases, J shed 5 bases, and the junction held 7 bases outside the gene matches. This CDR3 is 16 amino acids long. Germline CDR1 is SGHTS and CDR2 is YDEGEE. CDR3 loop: CASSLGGLAGGDEQYF. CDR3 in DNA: TGTGCCAGCAGCCTAGGAGGACTAGCGGGAGGGGACGAGCAGTACTTC.

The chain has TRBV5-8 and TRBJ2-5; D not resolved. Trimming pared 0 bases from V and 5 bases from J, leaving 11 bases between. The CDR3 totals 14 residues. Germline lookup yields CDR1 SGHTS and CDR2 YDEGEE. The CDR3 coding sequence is TGTGCCAGCAGCTTGGCGACCTGGCGGGAGACCCAGTACTTC. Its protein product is CASSLATWRETQYF.

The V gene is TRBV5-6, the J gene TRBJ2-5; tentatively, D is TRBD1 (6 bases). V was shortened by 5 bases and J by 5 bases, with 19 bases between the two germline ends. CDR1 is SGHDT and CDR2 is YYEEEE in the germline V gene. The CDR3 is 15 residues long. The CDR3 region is CASRSQGVHRETQYF. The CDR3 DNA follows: TGTGCCAGCAGGTCACAGGGTGTTCATAGGGAGACCCAGTACTTC.

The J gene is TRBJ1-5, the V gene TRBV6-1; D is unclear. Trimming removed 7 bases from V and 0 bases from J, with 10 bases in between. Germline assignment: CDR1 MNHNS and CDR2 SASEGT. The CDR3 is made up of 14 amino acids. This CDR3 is CASKPTLSNQPQHF. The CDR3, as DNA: TGTGCCAGCAAGCCAACCCTTAGCAATCAGCCCCAGCATTTT.

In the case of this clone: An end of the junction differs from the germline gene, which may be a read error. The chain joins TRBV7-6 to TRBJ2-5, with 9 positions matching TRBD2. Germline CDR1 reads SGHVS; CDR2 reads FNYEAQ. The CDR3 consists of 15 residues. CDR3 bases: TGTGCCAGCAGCCCGCGGGAGGGCCGGCAAGAGAGCCAGTACTTC. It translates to CASSPREGRQESQYF.

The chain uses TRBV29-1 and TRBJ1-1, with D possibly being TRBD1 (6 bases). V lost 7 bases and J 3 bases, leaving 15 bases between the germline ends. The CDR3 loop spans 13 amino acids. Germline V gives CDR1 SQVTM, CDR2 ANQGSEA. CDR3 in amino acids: CSGASGDYTEAFF. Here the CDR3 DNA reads TGCAGCGGTGCTTCAGGGGATTACACTGAAGCTTTCTTT.

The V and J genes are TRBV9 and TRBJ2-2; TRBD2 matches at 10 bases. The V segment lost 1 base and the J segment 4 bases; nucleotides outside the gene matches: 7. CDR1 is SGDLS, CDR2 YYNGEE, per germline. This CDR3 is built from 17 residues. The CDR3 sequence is CASSVLAGAEFTGELFF. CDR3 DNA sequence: TGTGCCAGCAGCGTACTAGCGGGAGCGGAATTCACCGGGGAGCTGTTTTTT.

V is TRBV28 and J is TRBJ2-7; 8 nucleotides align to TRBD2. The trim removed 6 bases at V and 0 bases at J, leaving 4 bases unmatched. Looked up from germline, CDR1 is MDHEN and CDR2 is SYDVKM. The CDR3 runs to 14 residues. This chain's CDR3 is CASRLAGSSYEQYF. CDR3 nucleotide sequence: TGTGCCAGCAGGTTAGCGGGGTCCTCCTACGAGCAGTACTTC.

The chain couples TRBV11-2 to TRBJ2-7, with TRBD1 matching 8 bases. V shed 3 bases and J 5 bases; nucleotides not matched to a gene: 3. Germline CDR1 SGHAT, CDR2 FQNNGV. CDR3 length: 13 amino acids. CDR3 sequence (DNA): TGTGCCAGCAGCTTTCAGGGGGCCAACGAGCAGTACTTC. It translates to CASSFQGANEQYF.

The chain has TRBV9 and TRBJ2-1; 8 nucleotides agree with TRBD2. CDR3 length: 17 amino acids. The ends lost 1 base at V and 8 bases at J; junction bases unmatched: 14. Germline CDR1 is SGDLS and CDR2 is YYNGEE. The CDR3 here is CASSVNLLAGGRDEQFF. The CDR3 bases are TGTGCCAGCAGCGTAAATCTCCTGGCGGGAGGTCGGGATGAGCAGTTCTTC. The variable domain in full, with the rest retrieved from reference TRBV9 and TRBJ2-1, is DSGVTQTPKHLITATGQRVTLRCSPRSGDLSVYWYQQSLDQGLQFLIQYYNGEERAKGNILERFSAQQFPDLHSELNLSSLELGDSALYFCASSVNLLAGGRDEQFFGPGTRLTVL.

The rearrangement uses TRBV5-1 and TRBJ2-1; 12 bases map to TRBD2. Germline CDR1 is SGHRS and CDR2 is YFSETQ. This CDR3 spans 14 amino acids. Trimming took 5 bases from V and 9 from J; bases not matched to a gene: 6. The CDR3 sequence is CASRASGRGGEQFF. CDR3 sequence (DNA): TGCGCCAGCAGGGCTAGCGGGAGGGGTGGTGAGCAGTTCTTC.

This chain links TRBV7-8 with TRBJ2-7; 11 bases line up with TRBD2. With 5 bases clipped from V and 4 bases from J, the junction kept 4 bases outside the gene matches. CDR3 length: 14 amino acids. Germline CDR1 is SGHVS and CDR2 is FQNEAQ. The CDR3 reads CASSLLAGGYEQYF. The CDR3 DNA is TGTGCCAGCAGCCTCCTAGCGGGAGGTTACGAGCAGTACTTC.

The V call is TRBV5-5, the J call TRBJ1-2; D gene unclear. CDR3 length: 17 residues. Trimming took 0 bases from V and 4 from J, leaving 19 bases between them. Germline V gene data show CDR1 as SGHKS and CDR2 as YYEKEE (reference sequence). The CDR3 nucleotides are TGTGCCAGCAGCTTGGAGGGAGGAATACGCGTTGTCTATGGCTACACCTTC. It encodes CASSLEGGIRVVYGYTF.

The chain's CDR3 is CASSTQGRGPNEQFF. The CDR3 coding sequence is TGCGCCAGCAGCACACAAGGCAGGGGGCCCAATGAGCAGTTCTTC. The chain links TRBV5-1 to TRBJ2-1; 8 bases agree with TRBD1. The CDR3 has 15 amino acids. J gave up 6 bases and V 4 bases, and 9 bases lay outside the gene matches. The germline CDR1 and CDR2 sequences are SGHRS and YFSETQ.